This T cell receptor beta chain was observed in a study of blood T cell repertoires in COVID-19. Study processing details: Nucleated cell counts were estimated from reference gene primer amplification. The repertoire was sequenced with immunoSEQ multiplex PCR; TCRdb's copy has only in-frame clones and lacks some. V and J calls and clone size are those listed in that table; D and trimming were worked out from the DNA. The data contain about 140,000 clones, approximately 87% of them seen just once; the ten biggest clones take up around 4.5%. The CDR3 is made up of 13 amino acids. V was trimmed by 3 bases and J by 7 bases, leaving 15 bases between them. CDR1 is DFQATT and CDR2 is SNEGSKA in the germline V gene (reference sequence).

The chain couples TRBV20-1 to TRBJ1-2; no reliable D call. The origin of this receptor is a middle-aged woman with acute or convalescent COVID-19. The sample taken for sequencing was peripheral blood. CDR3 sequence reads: CSASRGRLGGYTF. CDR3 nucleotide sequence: TGCAGTGCTAGTAGAGGGCGGCTCGGTGGCTACACCTTC.